These 19 T cell receptor beta chains were sequenced from one sample in a study of T cell responses to AZD1222 COVID-19 vaccine. TCRdb's copy holds only in-frame clones and misses some; the assay was immunoSEQ multiplex PCR. The data contain 150,000 or so clones, more than 85% of them singletons. This specimen consisted of peripheral blood, obtained on day 0 of AZD1222 vaccination. All receptors come from an adult in good health.

The V gene is TRBV7-9, the J gene TRBJ2-7; D is unclear. The CDR3 spans 12 residues. CDR1 and CDR2 (germline): SEHNR, FQNEAQ (reference sequence). V was shortened by 1 base and J by 4 bases, with 5 bases between the two germline ends. CDR3: CASSLGVYEQYF. DNA of the CDR3: TGTGCCAGCAGCTTAGGGGTTTACGAGCAGTACTTC.

The V and J genes are TRBV18 and TRBJ2-7; perhaps TRBD1 as D (5 bases). In germline, CDR1 is KGHSH, CDR2 LQKENI. The CDR3 has 12 amino acids. The V end was cut by 3 bases, the J end by 2 bases, with 5 bases between. The DNA of the CDR3 is TGTGCCAGCTCACCGGGGCCCTACGAGCAGTACTTC. Translation gives CASSPGPYEQYF.

In nucleotides, the CDR3 is TGTGCCAGCAGTTTGGCGGGAGAGAACACTGAAGCTTTCTTT. This gives the protein CASSLAGENTEAFF. V and J are TRBV6-2 or TRBV6-3 and TRBJ1-1; D remains unclear. V was cut by 4 bases and J by 1 base, with 10 bases left in between. The CDR3 is 14 amino acids. Per germline, CDR1 MNHEY and CDR2 SVGEGT.

V usage is TRBV6-5 and J usage is TRBJ2-7; D tentatively fits TRBD1 or TRBD2 (6 bases each). Trimming pared 2 bases from V and 5 bases from J, leaving 10 bases between. The CDR3 sequence is 13 residues long. CDR1 and CDR2 (germline): MNHEY, SVGAGI. The CDR3 DNA reads as TGTGCCAGCAGTTACAGGGGGGTCGACGAGCAGTACTTC. Protein: CASSYRGVDEQYF.

The rearrangement joins TRBV9 to TRBJ2-7; D tentatively reads TRBD1 or TRBD2 (7 bases each). Germline-derived CDR1 and CDR2 are SGDLS and YYNGEE. Deletions cut 0 bases from V and 4 bases from J, with 14 bases between. The CDR3 loop spans 15 amino acids. CDR3: CASSVAGEGAYEQYF. As DNA, the CDR3 is TGTGCCAGCAGCGTAGCTGGGGAGGGGGCATACGAGCAGTACTTC.

V is TRBV30 and J is TRBJ1-2; D remains ambiguous. V was cut by 4 bases and J by 1 base, with 10 bases left in between. This CDR3 region has 13 residues. Germline CDR1 is GTSNPN and CDR2 is SVGIG (reference sequence). CDR3 nucleotide sequence: TGTGCCTGGACGCGGGAACTTAACTATGGCTACACCTTC. Translated: CAWTRELNYGYTF.

This chain joins TRBV9 and TRBJ2-3; possibly TRBD1 for D (6 bases). V dropped 4 bases and J dropped 6 bases, with 21 bases sitting between them. The CDR3 totals 16 residues. CDR1 and CDR2 (germline): SGDLS, YYNGEE. CDR3 sequence: CASSPRGSVVDDTQYF. CDR3 nucleotides: TGTGCCAGCAGCCCTAGGGGGAGTGTGGTAGACGATACGCAGTATTTT.

The J gene is TRBJ2-7, the V gene TRBV25-1; TRBD1 aligns across 8 bases. With 4 bases clipped from V and 4 bases from J, the junction kept 9 bases outside the gene matches. Germline values: CDR1 MGHDK, CDR2 SYGVNS. This CDR3 comprises 15 residues. The CDR3 nucleotides are TGTGCCAGCAGTGGAGTCTCAGGGGGCTTTTACGAGCAGTACTTC. Its protein product is CASSGVSGGFYEQYF.

The CDR3 region is CACSGQGGDEQYF. CDR3 in DNA: TGTGCCTGCTCCGGACAGGGTGGTGACGAGCAGTACTTC. The chain combines TRBV6-5 with TRBJ2-7; TRBD1 agrees at 8 bases. CDR3 length: 13 amino acids. V was pared by 11 bases and J by 5 bases, with 11 bases of the junction left unmatched. Germline CDR1 reads MNHEY; CDR2 reads SVGAGI.

The chain carries TRBV7-9 and TRBJ2-1, with D perhaps given as TRBD1 or TRBD2 (6 bases each). The V gene lost 8 bases and the J gene lost 0 bases, with 20 bases spanning the gap. The CDR3 is 17 amino acids. The germline V gene has CDR1 SEHNR and CDR2 FQNEAQ (reference sequence). CDR3 coding DNA: TGTGCCAGCGTCCCGTATGAAGGGGGGTACTCCTACAATGAGCAGTTCTTC. It yields the protein CASVPYEGGYSYNEQFF.

The chain uses TRBV13 and TRBJ2-3; no reliable D call. CDR1 and CDR2 from the germline V gene are PRHDT and FYEKMQ (reference sequence). The CDR3 covers 17 residues. The V gene lost 2 bases and the J gene lost 0 bases, with 15 bases spanning the gap. For the CDR3, the DNA is TGTGCCAGCAGCTTAACCCCCAGACGGATCAGCACAGATACGCAGTATTTT. It yields the protein CASSLTPRRISTDTQYF.

This clone appeared once. The chain couples TRBV9 to TRBJ2-1; maybe TRBD1 (5 bases). Per germline, CDR1 SGDLS and CDR2 YYNGEE. V was cut by 4 bases and J by 9 bases, with 11 bases left in between. The CDR3 contains 12 residues. CDR3 loop: CASSLMQGEQFF. The CDR3 DNA follows: TGTGCCAGCAGCTTAATGCAGGGTGAGCAGTTCTTC.

The rearrangement uses TRBV9 and TRBJ2-1; D not certain. CDR3 length equals 17 residues. The germline CDR1 and CDR2 sequences are SGDLS and YYNGEE. Deletions cut 0 bases from V and 0 bases from J, with 13 bases between. The CDR3: CASSVESRLSSYNEQFF. Here the CDR3 DNA reads TGTGCCAGCAGCGTAGAGAGTCGCCTCAGCTCCTACAATGAGCAGTTCTTC.

The chain has TRBV4-3 and TRBJ1-1, with 11 nucleotides matching TRBD1. The V gene end was trimmed by 3 bases and the J gene end by 8 bases; junction bases not matched to a gene: 5. The CDR3 is 14 residues long. Germline V gene lookup returns CDR1 LGHNA and CDR2 YSLEER. In DNA form, the CDR3 reads TGCGCCAGCAGCCAGCGGACAGGGGGCCCCGAAGCTTTCTTT. The encoded protein is CASSQRTGGPEAFF.

V is TRBV6-5 and J is TRBJ1-2; possible D gene TRBD1, 5 bases. This CDR3 region has 12 residues. Deletions cut 11 bases from V and 6 bases from J, with 16 bases between. Germline CDR1 MNHEY, CDR2 SVGAGI. The CDR3: CAAGGSKHGYTF. Here the CDR3 DNA reads TGTGCCGCTGGGGGGAGTAAGCATGGCTACACCTTC.

This clone showed up just once. This chain uses TRBV7-2 with TRBJ1-1; 7 bases agree with TRBD1. Germline assignment: CDR1 SGHTA and CDR2 FQGNSA. With 4 bases clipped from V and 2 bases from J, the junction kept 7 bases outside the gene matches. The CDR3 spans 15 residues. The CDR3 coding sequence is TGTGCCAGCAGCTACTCCGGGACAGCCAACACTGAAGCTTTCTTT. Its translation is CASSYSGTANTEAFF.

The rearrangement joins TRBV29-1 to TRBJ2-1; D gene uncertain. CDR3 length: 11 amino acids. The germline gives CDR1 SQVTM, CDR2 ANQGSEA. Trimming took off 3 bases at V and 4 bases at J, with 4 bases between the two ends. As DNA, the CDR3 is TGCAGCGTTGACCCTTACAATGAGCAGTTCTTC. Its translation is CSVDPYNEQFF.

The chain uses TRBV9 and TRBJ2-1; D may be TRBD1 (7 bases). The CDR3 loop spans 12 amino acids. V lost 3 bases to trimming and J lost 7 bases, with 8 bases between them. The germline CDR1 and CDR2 sequences are SGDLS and YYNGEE. CDR3 protein: CASSAGGNEQFF. For the CDR3, the DNA is TGTGCCAGCAGCGCAGGGGGGAATGAGCAGTTCTTC.

The chain joins TRBV28 to TRBJ1-1, with TRBD1 identical over 7 bases. V trimming: 6 bases; J trimming: 1 base; junction bases outside the gene matches: 5. The germline CDR1 and CDR2 sequences are MDHEN and SYDVKM. The CDR3 spans 14 residues. CDR3 sequence reads: CASRRGQQNTEAFF. The CDR3 DNA reads as TGTGCCAGCAGGAGGGGACAGCAGAACACTGAAGCTTTCTTT. Supplemented by reference TRBV28 and TRBJ1-1, the full variable domain reads DVKVTQSSRYLVKRTGEKVFLECVQDMDHENMFWYRQDPGLGLRLIYFSYDVKMKEKGDIPEGYSVSREKKERFSLILESASTNQTSMYLCASRRGQQNTEAFFGQGTRLTVV.